This entry lists 7 T cell receptor beta chains sequenced from one sample in a study of OX40 agonist ivuxolimab in advanced cancers. Repertoires were generated with immunoSEQ multiplex PCR, while TCRdb's copy carries only in-frame clones and drops some. The table has fewer than 20,000 clones, just under 75% seen once. The sample here was CD4+ or CD8+ T cells sorted from blood, taken in a trial of the OX40 agonist ivuxolimab. The receptors come from an adult with an advanced solid tumor such as melanoma, head and neck, liver or kidney cancer.

The V and J genes are TRBV9 and TRBJ2-7; TRBD1 aligns across 8 bases. Per germline, CDR1 SGDLS and CDR2 YYNGEE. The CDR3 sequence is 15 residues long. The V and J ends lost 0 bases and 2 bases, in that order; junction bases with no gene match: 4. The CDR3 loop reads CASSVGTGNPYEQYF. The CDR3 DNA reads as TGTGCCAGCAGCGTAGGGACAGGGAATCCCTACGAGCAGTACTTC.

The V and J genes are TRBV27 and TRBJ2-7, with 7 bases identical to TRBD2. CDR1 is MNHEY and CDR2 is SMNVEV in the germline V gene (reference sequence). The trim removed 5 bases at V and 6 bases at J, leaving 10 bases unmatched. The CDR3 contains 14 residues. CDR3 DNA: TGTGCCAGCAGTCGTGAAGGACTAGTATGCGAGCAGTACTTC. Its translation is CASSREGLVCEQYF.

V and J are TRBV2 and TRBJ1-4; the D gene is possibly TRBD1 (5 bases). The CDR3 covers 15 residues. Germline CDR1 reads SNHLY; CDR2 reads FYNNEI. V gave up 2 bases and J gave up 4 bases, with 11 bases separating them. CDR3 loop: CASSESGRSNEKLFF. In DNA form, the CDR3 reads TGTGCCAGCAGTGAATCGGGACGGAGTAATGAAAAACTGTTTTTT.

CDR3 sequence (DNA): TGTGCTAGTTCCTATCTCACGGGACTAGCGAATTACAATGAGCAGTTCTTC. Its translation: CASSYLTGLANYNEQFF. The V call is TRBV12-5, the J call TRBJ2-1; 10 nucleotides line up with TRBD2. V lost 8 bases to trimming and J lost 4 bases; unmatched junction nucleotides: 14. Germline values: CDR1 LGHNT, CDR2 FRNRAP. The CDR3 runs 17 residues.

This sequence joins TRBV7-9 and TRBJ1-1; possibly TRBD1 for D (5 bases). The CDR3 spans 17 residues. CDR1 and CDR2 from the germline V gene are SEHNR and FQNEAQ (reference sequence). V lost 4 bases, J lost 1 base, and 19 bases lay in between. CDR3 residues: CASSSELGQTKNTEAFF. The CDR3 nucleotides read TGTGCCAGCAGCTCCGAGCTGGGGCAGACAAAGAACACTGAAGCTTTCTTT.

The sample holds one count of this clone. The chain joins TRBV5-1 to TRBJ2-7, with a tentative D call TRBD2 (6 bases). CDR3 length equals 15 residues. The germline gives CDR1 SGHRS, CDR2 YFSETQ. V was clipped by 4 bases and J by 6 bases, with 20 bases between them. The CDR3 bases are TGCGCCAGCAGCCCCAAGGAGGGGCTGCGCTTCGAGCAGTACTTC. This gives the protein CASSPKEGLRFEQYF.

V and J are TRBV21-1 and TRBJ2-3; the table names TRBD1, a call not compared with the DNA. TRBV21-1 is recorded as a pseudogene. CDR3 size: 16 residues. The CDR3 spells CASSKRTGGHADTQYF. The CDR3, as DNA: TGTGCCAGCAGCAAAAGGACAGGGGGTCATGCAGATACGCAGTATTTT.